This entry features one T cell receptor beta chain sequence. Its antigen remains unknown. Sequenced by immunoSEQ multiplex PCR; TCRdb stores in-frame clones only, minus some. The data show about 120,000 clones, 85% to 90% seen once. This CDR3 is 14 amino acids long. V lost 1 base, J lost 4 bases, and 10 bases lay in between. Germline CDR1 and CDR2: MGHRA and YSYEKL. This sample is part of a study of T cell responses to AZD1222 COVID-19 vaccine. Study outcomes and limitations: Along spike, vaccine-associated CD4 TCRs were found throughout, with dominance at 160-218 and 743-854. Spike-specific TCR breadth and depth were elevated following two AZD1222 doses. Clonal diversity may have been underestimated, and the donors were mostly white British, with more females than males. Recipients of AZD1222 seropositive at baseline numbered only six or seven.

This TCR was recovered from an adult who received the AZD1222 COVID-19 vaccine. Sample: peripheral blood, taken 28 days after the second AZD1222 dose. The V and J genes are TRBV4-1 and TRBJ1-1; the D gene is possibly TRBD1 (5 bases). CDR3 residues: CASSQATVTTEAFF. Written as DNA, the CDR3 is TGCGCCAGCAGCCAAGCGACAGTGACCACTGAAGCTTTCTTT.